Listed here is a single T cell receptor (beta chain). Its cognate antigen is unknown. The sample's treatment: approximately 9-day PBMC culture with coronavirus spike peptide pools or control peptides (ViraFEST assay). Oncomine TCR Beta short-read sequencing was applied to DNA from cultured CD4+ T cells. TCRdb re-derived calls from the PCR reads in MiXCR, one entry per CDR3 protein. This sample has about 10,000 distinct CDR3 sequences, with about 81% found just once. The data stem from a study of vaccination and CD4 T cells after COVID-19. Study context: Sampling post-COVID took place a median roughly 92 days after diagnosis (range 35 to 161). Control cultures were given a CEFX pool, an HIV-1 Nef pool, or no peptide.

The CDR3 consists of 16 residues. CDR1 and CDR2 from the germline V gene are DFQATT and SNEGSKA (reference sequence). Losses at the gene ends were 0 bases for V and 5 bases for J; bases not matched to a gene: 9. The V gene is TRBV20-1, the J gene TRBJ2-2; 7 nucleotides align to TRBD2. Sequencing was carried out using CD4+ T cells from blood, cultured in vitro. This clonotype originated in a human donor who had recovered from COVID-19. In DNA form, the CDR3 reads TGCAGTGCTAGAGATCAGAACGGGAGGAGGACCGGGGAGCTGTTTTTT. Translated, it gives CSARDQNGRRTGELFF.